This T cell receptor beta chain was recorded in a study of T cell responses to AZD1222 COVID-19 vaccine. Study context: It was second doses at about 4 or about 12 weeks that were pooled.

Overall study results and limits: White British donors predominated, females outnumbered males, and clonal diversity was possibly underestimated. After the peak T cell response, and only then, were repertoires sampled.

In regard to this clone: The antigen is unknown.

The germline V gene has CDR1 SGHRS and CDR2 YFSETQ. Trimming cost V 3 bases and J 2 bases; bases outside gene matches: 4. The CDR3 sequence is 14 residues long. The assay was immunoSEQ multiplex PCR, and TCRdb's table has in-frame clones only and misses some. The table has 100,000 or so clones, 90% seen once. The TCR comes from an adult in good health. The specimen comprised peripheral blood, sampled on day 0 of AZD1222 vaccination. This chain links TRBV5-1 with TRBJ2-7; 8 nucleotides agree with TRBD1. CDR3 bases: TGCGCCAGCAGCTCCGGACAGGGAGCCTACGAGCAGTACTTC. It encodes CASSSGQGAYEQYF.